This TCR beta chain came from a study of OX40 agonist ivuxolimab in advanced cancers. Whole-study findings and limits: Dosing at 0.1 to 3.0 mg/kg was accompanied by clonal expansion of CD4+ and CD8+ blood T cells by week 6.

The method was immunoSEQ multiplex PCR; TCRdb's version includes in-frame clones alone and lacks a portion of them. The data show 65,000 to 95,000 clones, around 90% seen once. As regards this clone: Its antigen is undetermined.

Germline loops: CDR1 MNHNS, CDR2 SASEGT. The V segment lost 5 bases and the J segment 8 bases; nucleotides outside the gene matches: 6. This CDR3 is 13 amino acids long. The TCR was taken from an adult with an advanced solid tumor such as melanoma, head and neck, liver or kidney cancer. The gene calls are TRBV6-1 and TRBJ1-2, with TRBD1 identical over 9 bases. The source material was CD4+ or CD8+ T cells sorted from blood, sampled in a trial of the OX40 agonist ivuxolimab. CDR3 region: CASSRRQGEGYTF. The CDR3 nucleotides are TGTGCCAGCAGTCGCCGACAGGGGGAAGGCTACACCTTC.